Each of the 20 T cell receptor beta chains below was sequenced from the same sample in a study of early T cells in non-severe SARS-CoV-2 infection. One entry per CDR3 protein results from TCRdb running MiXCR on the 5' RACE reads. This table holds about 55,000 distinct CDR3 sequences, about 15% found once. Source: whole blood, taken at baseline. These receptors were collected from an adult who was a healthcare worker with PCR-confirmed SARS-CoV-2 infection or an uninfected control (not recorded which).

The CDR3 here is CASSINRGGNEQFF. The DNA for the CDR3 is TGTGCCAGTAGTATCAACAGGGGGGGGAATGAGCAGTTCTTC. The genes are TRBV19 and TRBJ2-1; TRBD1 might be the D (8 bases). V dropped 3 bases and J dropped 7 bases, with 13 bases sitting between them. The germline V gene has CDR1 LNHDA and CDR2 SQIVND (reference sequence). The CDR3 covers 14 residues.

In DNA, the CDR3 is TGTGCCAGCAGTTTAGGCGTCGAAAAACTGTTTTTT. Protein sequence: CASSLGVEKLFF. The J gene is TRBJ1-4, the V gene TRBV28; D is unclear. In germline, CDR1 is MDHEN, CDR2 SYDVKM. V lost 2 bases to trimming and J lost 8 bases, with 6 bases between them. The CDR3 spans 12 residues.

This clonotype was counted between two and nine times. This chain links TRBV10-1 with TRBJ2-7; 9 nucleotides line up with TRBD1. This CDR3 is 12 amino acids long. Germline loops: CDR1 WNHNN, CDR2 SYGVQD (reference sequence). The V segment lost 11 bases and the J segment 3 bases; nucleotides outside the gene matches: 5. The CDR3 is CARGQGCYEQYF. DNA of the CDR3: TGCGCCCGGGGACAGGGATGCTACGAGCAGTACTTC.

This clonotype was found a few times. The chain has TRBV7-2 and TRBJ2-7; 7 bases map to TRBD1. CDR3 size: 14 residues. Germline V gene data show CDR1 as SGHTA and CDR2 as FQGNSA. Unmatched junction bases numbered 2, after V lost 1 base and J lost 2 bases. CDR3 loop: CASSLDGTAYEQYF. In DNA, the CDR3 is TGTGCCAGCAGCTTAGATGGGACAGCCTACGAGCAGTACTTC.

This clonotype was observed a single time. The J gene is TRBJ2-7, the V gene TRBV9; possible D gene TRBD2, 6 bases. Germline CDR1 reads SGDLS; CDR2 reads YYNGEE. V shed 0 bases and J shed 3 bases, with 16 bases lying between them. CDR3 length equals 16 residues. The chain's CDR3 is CASSVGAGSVYYEQYF. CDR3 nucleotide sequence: TGTGCCAGCAGCGTAGGGGCGGGAAGTGTATACTACGAGCAGTACTTC.

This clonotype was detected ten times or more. CDR3 protein: CAWARFRKNTEAFF. Written as DNA, the CDR3 is TGTGCCTGGGCAAGGTTCCGTAAGAACACTGAAGCTTTCTTT. The J gene is TRBJ1-1, the V gene TRBV30; D gene ambiguous. The germline V gene encodes CDR1 GTSNPN and CDR2 SVGIG (reference sequence). The CDR3 is 14 amino acids. V was trimmed by 5 bases and J by 1 base, leaving 14 bases between them.

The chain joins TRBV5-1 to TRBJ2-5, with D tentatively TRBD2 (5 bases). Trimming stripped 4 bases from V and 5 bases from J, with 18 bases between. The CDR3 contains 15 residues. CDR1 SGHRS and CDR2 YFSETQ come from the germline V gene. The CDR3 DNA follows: TGCGCCAGCAGCCAAAACCCGGGAACACAGGAGACCCAGTACTTC. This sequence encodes CASSQNPGTQETQYF.

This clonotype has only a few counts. The CDR3, as DNA: TGTGCCAGCAGTCCCGGACAGGGGGCTTCTTTCTTGCCTTCACCCCTCCACTTT. Amino acids: CASSPGQGASFLPSPLHF. The chain recombines TRBV21-1 with TRBJ1-6; the listed D gene, TRBD1, was not tested against the DNA. TRBV21-1 is a known pseudogene. This CDR3 spans 18 amino acids.

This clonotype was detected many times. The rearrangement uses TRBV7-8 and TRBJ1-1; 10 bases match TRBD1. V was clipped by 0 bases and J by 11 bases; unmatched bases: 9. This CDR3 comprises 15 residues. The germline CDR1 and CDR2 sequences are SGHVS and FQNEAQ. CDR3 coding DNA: TGTGCCAGCAGCTTAGCCCACGCGGGACAGGGGCGCGCTTTCTTT. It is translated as CASSLAHAGQGRAFF.

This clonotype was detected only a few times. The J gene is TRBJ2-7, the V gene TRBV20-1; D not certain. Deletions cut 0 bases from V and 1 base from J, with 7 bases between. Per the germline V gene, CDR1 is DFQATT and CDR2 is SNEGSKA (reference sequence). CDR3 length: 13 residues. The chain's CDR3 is CSARDGVSYEQYF. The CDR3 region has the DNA TGCAGTGCTAGAGATGGGGTTTCCTACGAGCAGTACTTC.

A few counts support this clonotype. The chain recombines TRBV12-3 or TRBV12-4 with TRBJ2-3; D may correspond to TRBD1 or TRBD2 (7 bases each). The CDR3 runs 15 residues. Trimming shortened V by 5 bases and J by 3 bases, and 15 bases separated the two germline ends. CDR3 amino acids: CASSLRQGGTDTQYF. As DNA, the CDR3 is TGTGCCAGCAGTCTAAGACAGGGAGGGACAGATACGCAGTATTTT.

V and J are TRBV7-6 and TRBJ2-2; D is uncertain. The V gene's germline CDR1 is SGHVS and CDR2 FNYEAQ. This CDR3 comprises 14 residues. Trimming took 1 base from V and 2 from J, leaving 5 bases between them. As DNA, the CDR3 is TGTGCCAGCAGCTTAGACCCCAACACCGGGGAGCTGTTTTTT. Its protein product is CASSLDPNTGELFF.

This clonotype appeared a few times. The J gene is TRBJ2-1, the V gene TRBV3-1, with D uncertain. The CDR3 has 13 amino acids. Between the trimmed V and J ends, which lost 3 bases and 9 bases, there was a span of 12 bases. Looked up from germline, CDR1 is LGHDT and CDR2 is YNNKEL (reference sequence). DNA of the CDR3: TGTGCCAGCAGCCAGACAAAGGCCGGTGAGCAGTTCTTC. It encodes CASSQTKAGEQFF.

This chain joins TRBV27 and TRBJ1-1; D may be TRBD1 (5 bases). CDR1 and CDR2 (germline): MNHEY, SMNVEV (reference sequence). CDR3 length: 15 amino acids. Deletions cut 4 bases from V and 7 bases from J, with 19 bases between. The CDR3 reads CASSYVPGTTHEAFF. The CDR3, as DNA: TGTGCCAGCAGTTATGTCCCCGGGACGACTCATGAAGCTTTCTTT.

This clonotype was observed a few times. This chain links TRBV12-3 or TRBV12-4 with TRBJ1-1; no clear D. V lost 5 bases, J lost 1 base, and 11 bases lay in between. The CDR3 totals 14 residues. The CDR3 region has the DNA TGTGCCAGCAGTCGCCAGGCACGGAACACTGAAGCTTTCTTT. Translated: CASSRQARNTEAFF.

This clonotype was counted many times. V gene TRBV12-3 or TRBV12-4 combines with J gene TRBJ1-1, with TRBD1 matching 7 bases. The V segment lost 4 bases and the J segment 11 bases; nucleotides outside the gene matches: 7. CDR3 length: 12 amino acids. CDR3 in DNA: TGTGCCAGCAGTTCGACAGGGACCTACGCTTTCTTT. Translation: CASSSTGTYAFF.

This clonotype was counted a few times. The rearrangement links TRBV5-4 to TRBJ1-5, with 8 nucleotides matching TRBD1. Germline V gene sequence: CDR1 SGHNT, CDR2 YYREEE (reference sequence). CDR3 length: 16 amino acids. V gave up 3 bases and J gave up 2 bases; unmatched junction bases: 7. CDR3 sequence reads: CASSSGGAKGNQPQHF. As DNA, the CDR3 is TGTGCCAGCAGCTCAGGGGGCGCGAAGGGCAATCAGCCCCAGCATTTT.

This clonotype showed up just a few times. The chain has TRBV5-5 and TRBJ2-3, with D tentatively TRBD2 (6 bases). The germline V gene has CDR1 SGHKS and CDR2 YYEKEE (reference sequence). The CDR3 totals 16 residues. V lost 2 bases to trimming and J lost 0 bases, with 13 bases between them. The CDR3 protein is CASSFPGLHSTDTQYF. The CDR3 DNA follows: TGTGCCAGCAGCTTTCCGGGACTCCACAGCACAGATACGCAGTATTTT.

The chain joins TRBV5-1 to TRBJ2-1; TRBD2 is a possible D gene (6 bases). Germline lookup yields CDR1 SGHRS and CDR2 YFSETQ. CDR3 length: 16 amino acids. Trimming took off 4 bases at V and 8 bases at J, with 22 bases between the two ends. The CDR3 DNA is TGCGCCAGCAGCCTAAATGGGCTCGCGGGGCCCGATGAGCAGTTCTTC. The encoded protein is CASSLNGLAGPDEQFF.

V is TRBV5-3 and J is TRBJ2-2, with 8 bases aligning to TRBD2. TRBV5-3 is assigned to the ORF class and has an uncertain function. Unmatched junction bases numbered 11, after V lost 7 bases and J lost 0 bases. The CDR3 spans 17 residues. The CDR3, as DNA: TGTGCCAGACCACTCCCACGTAGCGGGACGAACACCGGGGAGCTGTTTTTT. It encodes CARPLPRSGTNTGELFF.